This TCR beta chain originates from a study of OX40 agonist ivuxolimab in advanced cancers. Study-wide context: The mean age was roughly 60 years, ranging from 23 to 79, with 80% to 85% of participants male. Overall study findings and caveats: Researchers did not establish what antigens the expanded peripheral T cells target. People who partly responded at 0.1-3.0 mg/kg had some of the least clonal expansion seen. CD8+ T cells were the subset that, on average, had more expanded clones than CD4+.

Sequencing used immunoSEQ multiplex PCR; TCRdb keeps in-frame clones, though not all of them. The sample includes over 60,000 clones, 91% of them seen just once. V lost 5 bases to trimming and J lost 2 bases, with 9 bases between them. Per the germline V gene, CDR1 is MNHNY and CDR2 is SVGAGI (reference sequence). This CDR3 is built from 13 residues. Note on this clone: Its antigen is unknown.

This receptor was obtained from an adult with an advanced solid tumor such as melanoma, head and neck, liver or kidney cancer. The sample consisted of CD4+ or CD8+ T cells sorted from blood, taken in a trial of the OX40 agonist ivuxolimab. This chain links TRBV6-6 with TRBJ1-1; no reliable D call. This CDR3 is CASSIVENTEAFF. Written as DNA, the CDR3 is TGTGCCAGCAGTATTGTAGAAAACACTGAAGCTTTCTTT.